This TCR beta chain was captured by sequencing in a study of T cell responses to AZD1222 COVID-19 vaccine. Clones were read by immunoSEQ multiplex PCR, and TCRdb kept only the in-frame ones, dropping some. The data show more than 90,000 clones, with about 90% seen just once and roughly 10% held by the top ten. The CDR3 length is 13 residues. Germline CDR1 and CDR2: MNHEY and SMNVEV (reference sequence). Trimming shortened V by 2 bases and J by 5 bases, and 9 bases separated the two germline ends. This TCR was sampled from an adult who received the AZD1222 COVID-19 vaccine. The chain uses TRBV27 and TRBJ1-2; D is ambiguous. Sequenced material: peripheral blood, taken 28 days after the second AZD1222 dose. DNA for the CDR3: TGTGCCAGCAGTTTAAGGCCCTCGTATGGCTACACCTTC. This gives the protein CASSLRPSYGYTF.